This T cell receptor beta chain was sequenced in a study of spatial heterogeneity in lung cancer. Study-wide points: At tumor resection, ubiquitous expanded TCRs were detected in blood more often than later.

TCRdb itself ran the 5' RACE reads through MiXCR, one entry per CDR3 protein. Of around 3,000 distinct CDR3 sequences listed, around 53% are singletons. Germline CDR1 is MDHEN and CDR2 is SYDVKM. Losses at the gene ends were 6 bases for V and 3 bases for J; bases not matched to a gene: 8. The CDR3 covers 15 residues. Time point in this sample: blood at routine non-recurrence follow-up after resection. Details on this clonotype: Its target is unknown. This beta chain represents an off-target read in a library built for alpha chains; its size is of limited meaning.

Sequencing was performed on PBMCs, taken at follow-up. The chain couples TRBV28 to TRBJ2-1; 7 positions match TRBD2. The sequence was obtained from a male donor with early-stage non-small cell lung cancer. Written as DNA, the CDR3 is TGTGCCAGCAGCCAGGCGGGGGAGAACTACAATGAGCAGTTCTTC. Translating gives CASSQAGENYNEQFF.